The next 3 T cell receptor beta chains were all read from a single sample in a study of blood T cell repertoires in COVID-19. Profiling relied on immunoSEQ multiplex PCR, and the TCRdb table lists in-frame clones only, not all of them. The profile covers over 25,000 clones, with 85% appearing a single time and over 7% taken by the ten largest. Sequencing was carried out using peripheral blood. Source of these receptors: a man at least 80 years old with active COVID-19.

The gene calls are TRBV5-1 and TRBJ1-1, with D tentatively TRBD1 (5 bases). The germline V and J ends were trimmed by 2 bases and 0 bases, with 8 bases remaining between them. This CDR3 contains 14 residues. Germline loops: CDR1 SGHRS, CDR2 YFSETQ. The CDR3 bases are TGCGCCAGCAGCTTATCACAGGTGAACACTGAAGCTTTCTTT. Translating it yields CASSLSQVNTEAFF.

In its sample, this clone was seen a few times. J is TRBJ2-1 and V is TRBV6-5; 8 nucleotides line up with TRBD1. V shed 7 bases, J shed 7 bases, and the junction held 12 bases outside the gene matches. The CDR3 has 15 amino acids. Germline lookup yields CDR1 MNHEY and CDR2 SVGAGI. The CDR3: CASKKTGQAGNEQFF. DNA of the CDR3: TGTGCCAGCAAAAAGACGGGACAGGCGGGGAATGAGCAGTTCTTC.

The rearrangement joins TRBV5-4 to TRBJ2-5, with a tentative D call TRBD2 (6 bases). V dropped 4 bases and J dropped 7 bases, with 11 bases sitting between them. Germline V gene data show CDR1 as SGHNT and CDR2 as YYREEE (reference sequence). The CDR3 has 12 amino acids. CDR3 in amino acids: CASSNSGGTQYF. In nucleotides, the CDR3 is TGTGCCAGCAGCAATAGCGGCGGGACCCAGTACTTC.